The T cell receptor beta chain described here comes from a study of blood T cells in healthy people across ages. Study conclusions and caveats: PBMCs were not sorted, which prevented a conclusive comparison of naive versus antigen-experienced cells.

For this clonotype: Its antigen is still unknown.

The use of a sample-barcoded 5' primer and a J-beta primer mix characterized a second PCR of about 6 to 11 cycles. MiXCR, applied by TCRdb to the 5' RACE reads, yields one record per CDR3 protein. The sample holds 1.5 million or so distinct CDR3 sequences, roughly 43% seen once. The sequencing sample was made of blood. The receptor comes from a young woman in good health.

The CDR3 reads CANLQGADGYTF. For the CDR3, the DNA is TGTGCCAACCTACAGGGGGCGGATGGCTACACCTTC. The J gene is TRBJ1-2, the V gene TRBV2, with 9 bases that match TRBD1. CDR1 SNHLY and CDR2 FYNNEI come from the germline V gene. CDR3 size: 12 residues. The J segment lost 6 bases and the V segment lost 10 bases, leaving 6 bases of the junction unmatched.